The TCR beta chain described here comes from a study of T cells in tuberculosis. Study overall: Sequenced TCRs come from CD1B-GMM tetramer-binding T cells.

In regard to this clone: The antigen remains undetermined.

Per the germline V gene, CDR1 is SGHVS and CDR2 is FQNEAQ. Trimming took 5 bases from V and 6 from J, leaving 11 bases between them. The CDR3 is 14 residues long. Whole-study findings and limits: Smaller alpha distances in active tuberculosis partly reflected shorter CDR3-alpha lengths.

Adolescents were screened for latent TB by skin test and IGRA. The table came from immunoSEQ multiplex PCR; TCRdb's copy has only in-frame clones and leaves some out. The sample has 20,000 to 25,000 clones, roughly nine tenths seen once. The chain uses TRBV7-8 and TRBJ1-6, with D possibly being TRBD1 (5 bases). This sequence was found in a donor between 10 and 35 years old with latent tuberculosis or without tuberculosis infection. Sample: PBMCs. The CDR3 sequence is CASSLGGGNSPLHF. The CDR3 DNA reads TGTGCCAGCAGCCTCGGGGGGGGTAATTCACCCCTCCACTTT.